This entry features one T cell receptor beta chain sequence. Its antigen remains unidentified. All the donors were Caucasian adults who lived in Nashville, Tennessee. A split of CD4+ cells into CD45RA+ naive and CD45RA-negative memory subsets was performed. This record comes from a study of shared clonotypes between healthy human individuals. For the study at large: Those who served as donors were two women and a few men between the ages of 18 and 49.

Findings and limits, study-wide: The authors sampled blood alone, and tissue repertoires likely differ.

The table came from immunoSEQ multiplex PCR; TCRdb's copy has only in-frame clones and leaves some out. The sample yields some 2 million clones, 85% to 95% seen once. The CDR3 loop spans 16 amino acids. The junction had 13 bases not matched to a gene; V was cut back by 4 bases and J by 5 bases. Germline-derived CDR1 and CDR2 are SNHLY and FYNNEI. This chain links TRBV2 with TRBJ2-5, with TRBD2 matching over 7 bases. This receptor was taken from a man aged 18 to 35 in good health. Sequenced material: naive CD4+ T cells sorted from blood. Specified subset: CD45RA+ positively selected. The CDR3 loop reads CASSGREGSVIETQYF. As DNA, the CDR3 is TGTGCCAGCAGTGGGAGGGAGGGTAGTGTCATTGAGACCCAGTACTTC.